Following are 26 T cell receptor beta chains from one sample sequenced in a study of T cells in Graves' hyperthyroidism and ophthalmopathy. Amplified TCR beta CDR3 regions came from RNA transcripts. The HTBI primer set drove a first-round RT-PCR of the TCR CDR3. A single record per CDR3 protein comes from TCRdb applying MiXCR to the multiplex PCR reads. The data show roughly 360,000 distinct CDR3 sequences, roughly 12% seen once. Sequences were obtained from blood. These receptors were collected from a man under 40 with Graves' hyperthyroidism that later progressed to Graves' ophthalmopathy.

This clonotype was seen many times. The V call is TRBV20-1, the J call TRBJ2-7, with 8 bases aligning to TRBD1. CDR3 length equals 13 residues. Trimming removed 5 bases from V and 3 bases from J; junction bases left unmatched: 6. CDR1 DFQATT and CDR2 SNEGSKA come from the germline V gene (reference sequence). CDR3: CSARGQGIYEQYF. CDR3 coding DNA: TGCAGTGCTCGCGGACAGGGTATCTACGAGCAGTACTTC.

This clonotype has a count of ten or more. The chain couples TRBV11-3 to TRBJ2-7; possibly TRBD1 for D (5 bases). CDR3 length: 16 amino acids. Trimming took off 4 bases at V and 6 bases at J, with 22 bases between the two ends. Per germline, CDR1 SGHNT and CDR2 YENEEA. For the CDR3, the DNA is TGTGCCAGCAGCTCCCCTGCAGGGAATCCAAGGGGCGAGCAGTACTTC. It yields the protein CASSSPAGNPRGEQYF.

The gene calls are TRBV5-8 and TRBJ1-6; D possibly corresponds to TRBD1 (5 bases). Trimming removed 1 base at V and 9 bases at J, with 11 bases between. This CDR3 region has 14 residues. CDR1 is SGHTS, CDR2 YDEGEE, per germline. Written as DNA, the CDR3 is TGTGCCAGCAGCTTGTACGGGGCTGGTTCACCCCTCCACTTT. This sequence encodes CASSLYGAGSPLHF. Drawing the rest from reference TRBV5-8 and TRBJ1-6, the complete variable domain is EAGVTQSPTHLIKTRGQQATLRCSPISGHTSVYWYQQALGLGLQFLLWYDEGEERNRGNFPPRFSGRQFPNYSSELNVNALELEDSALYLCASSLYGAGSPLHFGNGTRLTVT.

This clonotype appeared a few times. The chain has TRBV30 and TRBJ1-2; D is possibly TRBD1 (5 bases). Trimming stripped 0 bases from V and 8 bases from J, with 13 bases between. From germline, CDR1 is GTSNPN and CDR2 SVGIG (reference sequence). The CDR3 has 13 amino acids. The CDR3 is CAWSVWGVVGYTF. CDR3 sequence (DNA): TGTGCCTGGAGTGTATGGGGGGTGGTGGGCTACACCTTC. The full variable domain, in which reference TRBV30 and TRBJ1-2 provide the parts outside the CDR3, is SQTIHQWPATLVQPVGSPLSLECTVEGTSNPNLYWYRQAAGRGLQLLFYSVGIGQISSEVPQNLSASRPQDRQFILSSKKLLLSDSGFYLCAWSVWGVVGYTFGSGTRLTVV.

This sequence joins TRBV9 and TRBJ1-5; tentatively, D is TRBD1 (5 bases). CDR3 length: 15 amino acids. Trimming shortened V by 3 bases and J by 2 bases, and 12 bases separated the two germline ends. CDR1 is SGDLS, CDR2 YYNGEE, per germline. DNA for the CDR3: TGTGCCAGCAGCGCGGGGGGGAATGGCAATCAGCCCCAGCATTTT. It encodes CASSAGGNGNQPQHF. Looking up the rest from reference TRBV9 and TRBJ1-5 gives the full variable domain: DSGVTQTPKHLITATGQRVTLRCSPRSGDLSVYWYQQSLDQGLQFLIQYYNGEERAKGNILERFSAQQFPDLHSELNLSSLELGDSALYFCASSAGGNGNQPQHFGDGTRLSIL.

This clonotype was seen many times. The chain carries TRBV28 and TRBJ2-3; TRBD2 aligns across 7 bases. Trimming cost V 7 bases and J 5 bases; bases outside gene matches: 9. This CDR3 is built from 14 residues. Germline CDR1 reads MDHEN; CDR2 reads SYDVKM. In DNA, the CDR3 is TGTGCCAGCACTCTAGGAACGGGGGGAGATACGCAGTATTTT. Protein sequence: CASTLGTGGDTQYF.

This clonotype was seen at least ten times. The rearrangement uses TRBV10-1 and TRBJ1-1; D is unresolved. The CDR3 runs to 13 residues. Germline V gene data show CDR1 as WNHNN and CDR2 as SYGVQD (reference sequence). V shed 0 bases and J shed 3 bases, with 5 bases lying between them. CDR3 in amino acids: CASSESTDTEAFF. The CDR3 DNA follows: TGCGCCAGCAGTGAGTCTACAGACACTGAAGCTTTCTTT.

This clonotype has ten or more counts. V usage is TRBV15 and J usage is TRBJ2-3, with D perhaps matching TRBD2 (6 bases). There are 15 residues in the CDR3. The V and J ends lost 1 base and 6 bases respectively, with 14 bases between them. The V gene's germline CDR1 is LNHNV and CDR2 YYDKDF (reference sequence). The CDR3 nucleotides read TGTGCCACCAGCAGAGGAAGAGGAGGGGAGGATACGCAGTATTTT. Its translation is CATSRGRGGEDTQYF.

Only a few counts were recorded for this clonotype. The rearrangement joins TRBV5-8 to TRBJ1-4, with TRBD1 matching over 7 bases. The CDR3 covers 17 residues. The V and J ends lost 2 bases and 3 bases, in that order; junction bases with no gene match: 10. Germline CDR1 is SGHTS and CDR2 is YDEGEE. The CDR3 DNA is TGTGCCAGCAGCTTCGGGACAGAGGGGTCGGCTAATGAAAAACTGTTTTTT. This translates into CASSFGTEGSANEKLFF.

This clonotype was counted at least ten times. V is TRBV7-6 and J is TRBJ1-1; D remains unclear. The V gene's germline CDR1 is SGHVS and CDR2 FNYEAQ. Trimming pared 1 base from V and 1 base from J, leaving 10 bases between. This CDR3 has 15 amino acids. This CDR3 is CASSLGPDPNTEAFF. The CDR3 bases are TGTGCCAGCAGCTTAGGACCTGACCCGAACACTGAAGCTTTCTTT.

This clonotype appeared a few times. A much larger clone differs from this one at a single base, so this may be a read error. The V and J genes are TRBV24-1 and TRBJ2-5; TRBD1 aligns across 7 bases. Germline V gives CDR1 KGHDR, CDR2 SFDVKD. The CDR3 runs 15 residues. The CDR3 region has the DNA TGTGCCACCAGTGATTTGACCGGGACAGAAGAGGCCCAGTACTTC. It translates to CATSDLTGTEEAQYF.

This clonotype was observed many times. V gene TRBV11-2 combines with J gene TRBJ1-4; D is uncertain. Germline assignment: CDR1 SGHAT and CDR2 FQNNGV. The CDR3 extends over 15 amino acids. Between the trimmed V and J ends, which lost 2 bases and 0 bases, there was a span of 7 bases. The CDR3 here is CASSLSVATNEKLFF. The CDR3 nucleotides are TGTGCCAGCAGCTTAAGCGTTGCAACTAATGAAAAACTGTTTTTT.

This rearrangement joins TRBV9 to TRBJ1-6; 7 bases fit TRBD1. After removal of 0 bases from V and 10 bases from J, the junction contained 4 bases not matched to a gene. Germline values: CDR1 SGDLS, CDR2 YYNGEE. This CDR3 has 14 residues. The CDR3 spells CASSVGQGESPLHF. CDR3 nucleotides: TGTGCCAGCAGCGTAGGACAGGGAGAGTCACCCCTCCACTTT.

This clonotype showed up many times. The rearrangement links TRBV11-2 to TRBJ1-6, with D possibly matching TRBD1 (5 bases). Between the trimmed V and J ends, which lost 5 bases and 7 bases, there was a span of 12 bases. The length of the CDR3 is 14 residues. Germline CDR1 and CDR2: SGHAT and FQNNGV. The CDR3 DNA reads TGTGCCAGCAGCCGCGACAGCTACAATTCACCCCTCCACTTT. Protein product: CASSRDSYNSPLHF. The variable domain in full, completed from reference TRBV11-2 and TRBJ1-6, reads EAGVAQSPRYKIIEKRQSVAFWCNPISGHATLYWYQQILGQGPKLLIQFQNNGVVDDSQLPKDRFSAERLKGVDSTLKIQPAKLEDSAVYLCASSRDSYNSPLHFGNGTRLTVT.

The rearrangement uses TRBV9 and TRBJ1-5; the D gene is possibly TRBD1 (5 bases). V lost 4 bases, J lost 7 bases, and 21 bases lay in between. The germline gives CDR1 SGDLS, CDR2 YYNGEE. The CDR3 consists of 16 residues. CDR3 in amino acids: CASSSLSGQNNQPQHF. The CDR3 region has the DNA TGTGCCAGCAGCTCACTATCGGGGCAGAACAACCAGCCCCAGCATTTT.

In the case of this clonotype: A much larger clone sits a single nucleotide away, making a read error possible. The rearrangement uses TRBV7-9 and TRBJ2-6; D ambiguous. Germline V gene data show CDR1 as SEHNR and CDR2 as FQNEAQ (reference sequence). The CDR3 runs 13 residues. V was pared by 2 bases and J by 3 bases, with 2 bases between. CDR3 DNA: TGTGCCAGCAGCTTAATTGGGGCCAACGTCCTGACTTTC. Translated: CASSLIGANVLTF.

The V gene is TRBV12-5, the J gene TRBJ2-1; 9 nucleotides align to TRBD2. Trimming removed 2 bases from V and 7 bases from J; junction bases left unmatched: 9. The CDR3 spans 16 residues. Germline V gene lookup returns CDR1 LGHNT and CDR2 FRNRAP. In DNA, the CDR3 is TGTGCTAGTGGTTTGAGGCCCTCTCTAGCGGGGAATGAGCAGTTCTTC. It codes for CASGLRPSLAGNEQFF.

This clonotype was detected many times. V is TRBV7-9 and J is TRBJ2-3, with D tentatively TRBD1 or TRBD2 (5 bases each). Germline V gene data show CDR1 as SEHNR and CDR2 as FQNEAQ (reference sequence). The CDR3 extends over 15 amino acids. V was pared by 4 bases and J by 0 bases, with 11 bases between. CDR3 sequence reads: CASSSGTGSTDTQYF. The CDR3 nucleotides read TGTGCCAGCAGCTCAGGGACCGGGAGCACAGATACGCAGTATTTT.

This clonotype was seen ten or more times. The chain recombines TRBV5-1 with TRBJ2-1, with D possibly matching TRBD2 (6 bases). The CDR3 runs 13 residues. Germline V gene data show CDR1 as SGHRS and CDR2 as YFSETQ. V was trimmed by 4 bases and J by 3 bases, leaving 8 bases between them. The CDR3 DNA reads as TGCGCCAGCAGCATCGGGAGCTACAATGAGCAGTTCTTC. This gives the protein CASSIGSYNEQFF. The variable domain in full, completed from reference TRBV5-1 and TRBJ2-1, reads KAGVTQTPRYLIKTRGQQVTLSCSPISGHRSVSWYQQTPGQGLQFLFEYFSETQRNKGNFPGRFSGRQFSNSRSEMNVSTLELGDSALYLCASSIGSYNEQFFGPGTRLTVL.

This clonotype was counted between two and nine times. The chain is built from TRBV20-1 and TRBJ1-5; TRBD1 aligns across 8 bases. V trimming: 2 bases; J trimming: 6 bases; junction bases outside the gene matches: 12. There are 16 residues in the CDR3. The germline gives CDR1 DFQATT, CDR2 SNEGSKA (reference sequence). The CDR3: CSARTVGDRSFQPQHF. For the CDR3, the DNA is TGCAGTGCTAGAACTGTTGGGGACAGGAGTTTTCAGCCCCAGCATTTT.

V is TRBV7-9 and J is TRBJ1-1; TRBD1 matches 9 bases. Germline-derived CDR1 and CDR2 are SEHNR and FQNEAQ (reference sequence). V gave up 7 bases and J gave up 4 bases; unmatched junction bases: 13. The CDR3 runs 16 residues. The CDR3 DNA follows: TGTGCCAGCAAGCTTAGGGGACAGGGATGGGGCACTGAAGCTTTCTTT. Residues: CASKLRGQGWGTEAFF.

Ten or more counts support this clonotype. V gene TRBV6-5 combines with J gene TRBJ1-2, with D uncertain. The germline V gene encodes CDR1 MNHEY and CDR2 SVGAGI. Trimming removed 0 bases from V and 2 bases from J, with 7 bases in between. The CDR3 contains 14 residues. The DNA for the CDR3 is TGTGCCAGCAGTTACTCGTACTCAAACTATGGCTACACCTTC. Translation gives CASSYSYSNYGYTF.

This clonotype was recorded at least ten times. The CDR3 DNA is TGTGCCAGCAGTACCCGGGACAGGGCCTCCTACGAGCAGTACTTC. It is translated as CASSTRDRASYEQYF. The chain recombines TRBV6-1 with TRBJ2-7, with 9 positions matching TRBD1. Trimming took 5 bases from V and 0 from J; bases not matched to a gene: 5. Germline loops: CDR1 MNHNS, CDR2 SASEGT. The CDR3 has 15 amino acids.

This clonotype came up many times. The chain employs TRBV6-1 and TRBJ1-1; 7 bases agree with TRBD1. Trimming at V came to 2 bases and at J to 1 base, leaving 10 bases not matched to a gene. The CDR3 runs 17 residues. Germline CDR1 and CDR2: MNHNS and SASEGT. Here the CDR3 DNA reads TGTGCCAGCAGTGAATTTGGAGGGGGCGCTGGGAACACTGAAGCTTTCTTT. It specifies CASSEFGGGAGNTEAFF.

This clonotype was detected ten times or more. CDR3 loop: CASSLTVNYGYTF. As DNA, the CDR3 is TGTGCCAGCAGTTTGACGGTGAACTATGGCTACACCTTC. The rearrangement uses TRBV12-3 or TRBV12-4 and TRBJ1-2; the D is unclear. There are 13 residues in the CDR3. V lost 3 bases and J 2 bases, leaving 7 bases between the germline ends.

The chain is built from TRBV7-6 and TRBJ1-2; D is unresolved. Trimming took 8 bases from V and 6 from J, leaving 19 bases between them. Germline loops: CDR1 SGHVS, CDR2 FNYEAQ. The CDR3 is made up of 14 amino acids. CDR3 in DNA: TGTGCCAGCCGACCCCCGGGCCTGTCCCATGGCTACACCTTC. Amino acids: CASRPPGLSHGYTF.